This entry lists 8 T cell receptor beta chains sequenced from one sample in a study of T cells in Graves' hyperthyroidism and ophthalmopathy. Amplified TCR beta CDR3 regions came from RNA transcripts. TCR CDR3 regions were first amplified by RT-PCR with HTBI primers. TCRdb re-derived calls from the multiplex PCR reads in MiXCR, one entry per CDR3 protein. The table has approximately 710,000 distinct CDR3 sequences, 15% to 20% seen once; the top ten hold about a sixth. Sequencing was done on a sample of blood. These receptors all come from a man over 45 with Graves' hyperthyroidism.

This chain connects TRBV6-1 to TRBJ2-1; D might be TRBD1 or TRBD2, each matching 5 bases. Germline V gives CDR1 MNHNS, CDR2 SASEGT. The V gene lost 3 bases and the J gene lost 8 bases, with 23 bases spanning the gap. The CDR3 covers 17 residues. CDR3 residues: CASSDTGRQGDEDEQFF. CDR3 coding DNA: TGTGCCAGCAGTGACACGGGGCGGCAGGGCGATGAGGATGAGCAGTTCTTC.

In this sample, this clonotype turned up many times. This sequence may be a read error, since a much larger clone differs from it by one base. The V gene is TRBV12-3 or TRBV12-4, the J gene TRBJ2-1, with 9 bases that match TRBD2. J lost 2 bases, V lost 6 bases, and 2 bases had no gene match. The CDR3 length is 14 residues. This chain's CDR3 is CASRASGAYNEQFF. For the CDR3, the DNA is TGTGCCAGCAGGGCTAGCGGGGCCTACAATGAGCAGTTCTTC.

This clonotype was detected a few times. CDR3 protein: CANGRDRGETQYF. DNA for the CDR3: TGTGCCAACGGCCGGGACAGGGGGGAGACCCAGTACTTC. The rearrangement links TRBV10-3 to TRBJ2-5; 11 positions agree with TRBD1. V lost 10 bases and J lost 5; bases outside the gene matches: 6. The CDR3 contains 13 residues. Germline values: CDR1 ENHRY, CDR2 SYGVKD.

This clonotype was counted ten times or more. V and J are TRBV2 and TRBJ2-1, with TRBD2 matching 11 bases. V was pared by 5 bases and J by 2 bases, with 5 bases of the junction left unmatched. This CDR3 is built from 16 residues. The germline V gene encodes CDR1 SNHLY and CDR2 FYNNEI. The CDR3 is CASSPLLAGAYNEQFF. As DNA, the CDR3 is TGTGCCAGCAGTCCACTACTAGCGGGAGCCTACAATGAGCAGTTCTTC.

The chain is built from TRBV11-2 and TRBJ2-1, with a possible D match to TRBD1 (6 bases). Germline-derived CDR1 and CDR2 are SGHAT and FQNNGV. The length of the CDR3 is 13 residues. The germline V and J ends were trimmed by 1 base and 9 bases, with 10 bases remaining between them. The CDR3 DNA reads TGTGCCAGCAGCTTAGTCAGGGGTGGTGAGCAGTTCTTC. This encodes CASSLVRGGEQFF.

About this clonotype: At one of its ends the junction is not consistent with the germline gene, which may arise from a read error. The chain combines TRBV7-9 with TRBJ1-1; D uncertain. The CDR3 length is 14 residues. Germline values: CDR1 SEHNR, CDR2 FQNEAQ (reference sequence). The CDR3 protein is CASSFQALGTEAFF. The CDR3 coding sequence is TGCGCCAGCAGCTTCCAGGCTTTGGGCACTGAAGCTTTCTTT.

V gene TRBV12-3 or TRBV12-4 combines with J gene TRBJ1-6; no firm D call. The V end was cut by 3 bases, the J end by 9 bases, with 9 bases between. The CDR3 has 13 amino acids. CDR3 sequence (DNA): TGTGCCAGCAGTTTGAGTTCCGGTTCACCCCTCCACTTT. Its protein product is CASSLSSGSPLHF.

This clonotype came up a few times. This CDR3 is CASSRGILGASGRARGIEQFF. Written as DNA, the CDR3 is TGTGCCAGCAGCCGAGGGATCCTTGGGGCTAGCGGGAGGGCCAGGGGGATTGAGCAGTTCTTC. The chain combines TRBV14 with TRBJ2-1, with 12 positions matching TRBD2. Germline V gene data show CDR1 as SGHDN and CDR2 as FVKESK. The CDR3 has 21 amino acids. With 4 bases clipped from V and 9 bases from J, the junction kept 25 bases outside the gene matches. Full variable domain (remainder filled in from reference TRBV14 and TRBJ2-1): EAGVTQFPSHSVIEKGQTVTLRCDPISGHDNLYWYRRVMGKEIKFLLHFVKESKQDESGMPNNRFLAERTGGTYSTLKVQPAELEDSGVYFCASSRGILGASGRARGIEQFFGPGTRLTVL.